A selection of T cell receptor beta chains follows, all from one sample in a study of T cell responses to AZD1222 COVID-19 vaccine. Produced via immunoSEQ multiplex PCR; TCRdb's table is partial and in-frame only. Counted here are about 140,000 clones, 90% to 95% occurring once; the ten biggest clones make up 9.5% to 15%. The specimen was peripheral blood, collected after recovery from COVID-19. Receptor source: an adult who had recovered from COVID-19. CDR3s leave out the opening cysteine and the closing phenylalanine or tryptophan.

cdr3_aa j_call v_call
ASSLSGGRNTGELF TRBJ2-2 TRBV7-3
ASSLGTYEQY TRBJ2-7 TRBV12-3/TRBV12-4
ASSQSPLGYT TRBJ1-2 TRBV4-1
ASSLVSGNTEAF TRBJ1-1 TRBV5-5
SVDKGSRGYT TRBJ1-2 TRBV29-1
ASSLSGDRSYGNQPQH TRBJ1-5 TRBV27
ASSSRGGNTEAF TRBJ1-1 TRBV11-3
ASSLDTGGTDYGYT TRBJ1-2 TRBV5-1
ASSSGQPDTQY TRBJ2-3 TRBV28
SVARQQPYEQY TRBJ2-7 TRBV29-1
ASSFQVDTEAF TRBJ1-1 TRBV5-8